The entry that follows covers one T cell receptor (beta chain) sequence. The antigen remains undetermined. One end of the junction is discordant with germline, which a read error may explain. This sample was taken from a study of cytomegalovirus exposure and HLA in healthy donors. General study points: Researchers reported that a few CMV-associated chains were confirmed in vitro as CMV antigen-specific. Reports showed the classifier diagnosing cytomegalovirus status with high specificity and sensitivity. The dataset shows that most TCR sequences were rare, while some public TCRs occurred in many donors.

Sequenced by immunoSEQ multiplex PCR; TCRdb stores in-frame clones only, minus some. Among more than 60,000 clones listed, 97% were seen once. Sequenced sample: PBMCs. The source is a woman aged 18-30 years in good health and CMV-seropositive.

The CDR3: CASSPGSDEQFF. CDR3 nucleotides: TGTGCTAGCAGTCCCGGTTCGGATGAGCAGTTCTTC. V and J are TRBV7-7 and TRBJ2-1; D not certain. CDR1 and CDR2 (germline): SSHAT, FNYEAQ (reference sequence). This CDR3 has 12 residues. Based on the CDR3 plus reference TRBV7-7 and TRBJ2-1, the full variable domain is GAGVSQSPRYKVTKRGQDVTLRCDPISSHATLYWYQQALGQGPEFLTYFNYEAQPDKSGLPSDRFSAERPEGSISTLTIQRTEQRDSAMYRCASSPGSDEQFFGPGTRLTVL.